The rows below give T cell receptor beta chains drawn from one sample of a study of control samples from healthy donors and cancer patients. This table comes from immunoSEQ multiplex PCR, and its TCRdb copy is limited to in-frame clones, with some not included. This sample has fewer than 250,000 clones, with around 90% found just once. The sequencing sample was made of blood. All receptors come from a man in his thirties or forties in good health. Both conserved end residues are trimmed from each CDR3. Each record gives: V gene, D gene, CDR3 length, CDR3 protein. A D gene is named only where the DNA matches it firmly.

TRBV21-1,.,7,ARLTEAF
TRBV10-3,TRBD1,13,AISESGTGGDEQY
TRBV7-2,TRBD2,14,ASSLRFRGGRGEQF
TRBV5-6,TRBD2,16,ASSLRASGGSAYNEQF
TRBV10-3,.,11,AIRMTEHYEQY
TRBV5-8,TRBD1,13,ASSPIMTGVYEQY
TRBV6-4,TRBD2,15,ASSDSASGGGTDTQY
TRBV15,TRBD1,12,ATSPGQGGYGYT
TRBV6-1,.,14,ASSEALGPKPYGYT
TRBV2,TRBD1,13,ASSEFPGGRSPLH
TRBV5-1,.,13,ASSIGAVNTGELF
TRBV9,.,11,ASSSTRHYGYT
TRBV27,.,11,ASRPTGKYEQY
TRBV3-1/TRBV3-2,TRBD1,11,ASSQSGGTEAF
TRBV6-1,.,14,ASSEAYRGGDNEQF
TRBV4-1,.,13,ASSQDGRRYYEQY
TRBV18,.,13,ASSPPGKGSYEQY
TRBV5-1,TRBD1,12,ASSQGTGDEKLF
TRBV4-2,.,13,ASSLVTQGNQPQH
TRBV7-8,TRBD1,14,ASSPRTGVSNQPQH
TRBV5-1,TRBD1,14,ASSLAGTGVPTEAF
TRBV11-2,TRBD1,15,ASSLGTGGSHSYEQY